This T cell receptor (beta chain) originates from a study of Ad26.COV2.S vaccination and SARS-CoV-2 variants. The table came from immunoSEQ multiplex PCR; TCRdb's copy has only in-frame clones and leaves some out. In the table there are hundreds of thousands of clones, around 90% of which are singletons. Germline V lookup: CDR1 MNHEY, CDR2 SVGAGI. With 3 bases removed from V and 10 bases from J, the gap between germline ends came to 13 bases. The CDR3 is made up of 13 amino acids. This clone has only one observation. No antigen is known for it. Notes on the study in general: Possible underestimation of total T cell responses by the TCR breadth and depth analyses was noted.

Treatment reported: about 20 received Ad26.COV2.S at low or high dose, single or two shots; about 5 received placebo; per-sample allocation not given. Sampling occurred on day 63 after the first vaccine or placebo injection. The receptor was isolated from a person between 18 and 60 years old who received the Ad26.COV2.S COVID-19 vaccine or a placebo. This chain connects TRBV6-5 to TRBJ2-1; a possible D gene is TRBD2 (6 bases). This sample comprised peripheral blood, obtained in a trial of Ad26.COV2.S vaccine versus placebo. CDR3 protein: CASSYERGWEQFF. The DNA of the CDR3 is TGTGCCAGCAGTTATGAACGGGGGTGGGAGCAGTTCTTC.